The 3 T cell receptor beta chains reported below all come from one sample, sequenced in a study of blood T cells in healthy people across ages. Sample-barcoded 5' priming and a J-beta primer mix drove a second PCR of about 6 to 12 cycles. In TCRdb, the 5' RACE reads were re-called with MiXCR into one record per CDR3 protein. The sample lists roughly 1,500,000 distinct CDR3 sequences; 35% to 45% were seen once. The sequencing input was blood. All receptors come from a woman aged 18-35 years in good health.

J is TRBJ1-5 and V is TRBV20-1, with D possibly being TRBD1 (5 bases). Trimming stripped 3 bases from V and 5 bases from J, with 17 bases between. The germline CDR1 and CDR2 sequences are DFQATT and SNEGSKA (reference sequence). This CDR3 is 15 amino acids long. CDR3 DNA sequence: TGCAGTGCTAGCATCAATCCAGGGTTCTATCAGCCCCAGCATTTT. It specifies CSASINPGFYQPQHF.

This chain joins TRBV10-3 and TRBJ1-6, with unresolved D. This CDR3 has 17 residues. Germline V gives CDR1 ENHRY, CDR2 SYGVKD. Trimming took 6 bases from V and 0 from J, leaving 15 bases between them. CDR3 sequence: CAISPGGKSSYNSPLHF. The CDR3 nucleotides read TGTGCCATCAGCCCGGGCGGGAAAAGCTCCTATAATTCACCCCTCCACTTT.

The chain employs TRBV5-5 and TRBJ2-2; 10 nucleotides align to TRBD1. The ends lost 6 bases at V and 6 bases at J; junction bases unmatched: 8. The germline gives CDR1 SGHKS, CDR2 YYEKEE (reference sequence). The CDR3 spans 15 residues. DNA of the CDR3: TGTGCCAGCACCTGGGACAGGGGTGTTGCCGGGGAGCTGTTTTTT. It encodes CASTWDRGVAGELFF.